A selection of T cell receptor beta chains follows, all from one sample in a study of cytomegalovirus exposure and HLA in healthy donors. Clones were sequenced by immunoSEQ multiplex PCR, and TCRdb holds only the in-frame ones, with some missing. The repertoire holds around 120,000 clones, with around 68% as singletons. The sample comprised PBMCs. The receptors were gathered from a woman between 50 and 59 years old in good health and CMV-seropositive. CDR3s include the opening cysteine and the closing phenylalanine or tryptophan. The order of the fields is clone size, J gene, D gene, V gene, CDR3 DNA, CDR3 protein. D genes are given only for firm matches. Only part of the rows carry a size: once, few, many, or a class if the clone is expanded.

clone_size: .; j_call: TRBJ2-1; d_call: .; v_call: TRBV6-1; cdr3_nt: TGTGCCAGCCTTTTCCGGACAGCTTACAATGAGCAGTTCTTC; cdr3_aa: CASLFRTAYNEQFF
clone_size: .; j_call: TRBJ1-2; d_call: TRBD1; v_call: TRBV7-6; cdr3_nt: TGTGCCAGCAGCGAACGACAGGGCTATGGCTACACCTTC; cdr3_aa: CASSERQGYGYTF
clone_size: few; j_call: TRBJ2-1; d_call: TRBD2; v_call: TRBV7-3; cdr3_nt: TGTGCCAGCAGCCCTGGACTAGCGGGAGCCAATGAGCAGTTCTTC; cdr3_aa: CASSPGLAGANEQFF
clone_size: .; j_call: TRBJ1-4; d_call: TRBD1; v_call: TRBV7-2; cdr3_nt: TGTGCCAGCAGCACCAGCCGACAGGGCCGTGAAAAACTGTTTTTT; cdr3_aa: CASSTSRQGREKLFF
clone_size: .; j_call: TRBJ2-5; d_call: .; v_call: TRBV30; cdr3_nt: TGTGCCTGGAGTTGGGGAGGCCGAGAGACCCAGTACTTC; cdr3_aa: CAWSWGGRETQYF
clone_size: .; j_call: TRBJ1-1; d_call: TRBD1; v_call: TRBV18; cdr3_nt: TGTGCCAGCTCACAAAAACCGGGACAGGGGATGAACACTGAAGCTTTCTTT; cdr3_aa: CASSQKPGQGMNTEAFF
clone_size: few; j_call: TRBJ2-3; d_call: TRBD2; v_call: TRBV20-1; cdr3_nt: TGCAGTGCCAGACTAGCGGATACGCAGTATTTT; cdr3_aa: CSARLADTQYF
clone_size: .; j_call: TRBJ2-1; d_call: TRBD2; v_call: TRBV28; cdr3_nt: TGTGCCAGCAGCACAGTGAGCGGGAGGGCCTATGAGCAGTTCTTC; cdr3_aa: CASSTVSGRAYEQFF
clone_size: .; j_call: TRBJ1-4; d_call: .; v_call: TRBV6-1; cdr3_nt: TGTGCCAGCAGGGATACCGGACAGAATAATGAAAAACTGTTTTTT; cdr3_aa: CASRDTGQNNEKLFF
clone_size: few; j_call: TRBJ2-3; d_call: .; v_call: TRBV9; cdr3_nt: TGTGCCAGCAGCGTAACTCGAGGGACAGATACGCAGTATTTT; cdr3_aa: CASSVTRGTDTQYF
clone_size: once; j_call: TRBJ2-5; d_call: .; v_call: TRBV6-5; cdr3_nt: TGTGCCAGCAGCAACAGGAATCGCCAAGAGACCCAGTACTTC; cdr3_aa: CASSNRNRQETQYF
clone_size: .; j_call: TRBJ1-3; d_call: .; v_call: TRBV14; cdr3_nt: TGTGCCAGCAGCCAAGTCGCGACAGCTACTGGAAACACCATATATTTT; cdr3_aa: CASSQVATATGNTIYF
clone_size: .; j_call: TRBJ2-7; d_call: .; v_call: TRBV14; cdr3_nt: TGTGCCAGCAGCCAGACGACCGGGGTTCGGGAGCAGTACTTC; cdr3_aa: CASSQTTGVREQYF
clone_size: .; j_call: TRBJ2-7; d_call: .; v_call: TRBV13; cdr3_nt: TGTGCCAGCAGCTTACGGGGTTCTGGGCTCGAGCAGTACTTC; cdr3_aa: CASSLRGSGLEQYF
clone_size: .; j_call: TRBJ1-1; d_call: .; v_call: TRBV6-1; cdr3_nt: TGTGCCAGCATAACATTAGGGGCGAACACTGAAGCTTTCTTT; cdr3_aa: CASITLGANTEAFF
clone_size: .; j_call: TRBJ2-3; d_call: .; v_call: TRBV4-3; cdr3_nt: TGCGCCAGCAGCCAAGGTCTGGATACGCAGTATTTT; cdr3_aa: CASSQGLDTQYF
clone_size: .; j_call: TRBJ2-3; d_call: TRBD2; v_call: TRBV9; cdr3_nt: TGTGCCAGCAGCGTCGGGACTACGATAACAGATACGCAGTATTTT; cdr3_aa: CASSVGTTITDTQYF
clone_size: .; j_call: TRBJ2-3; d_call: .; v_call: TRBV9; cdr3_nt: TGTGCCAGCAGCGTAACAGGGCGGGATACGCAGTATTTT; cdr3_aa: CASSVTGRDTQYF
clone_size: .; j_call: TRBJ2-1; d_call: TRBD2; v_call: TRBV7-3; cdr3_nt: TGTGCCAGCAGCTTAGAACGGGCGGGAGTGGTCAATGAGCAGTTCTTC; cdr3_aa: CASSLERAGVVNEQFF
clone_size: .; j_call: TRBJ1-5; d_call: TRBD1; v_call: TRBV28; cdr3_nt: TGTGCCAGCAGTTCCGGGACAGGGGGAAGCAATCAGCCCCAGCATTTT; cdr3_aa: CASSSGTGGSNQPQHF
clone_size: few; j_call: TRBJ2-7; d_call: TRBD2; v_call: TRBV6-1; cdr3_nt: TGTGCCAGCAGTGTCACTAGCGGGTCTTACGAGCAGTACTTC; cdr3_aa: CASSVTSGSYEQYF
clone_size: .; j_call: TRBJ2-7; d_call: TRBD1; v_call: TRBV30; cdr3_nt: TGTGCCTGGGATAACAGGGGCTACGAGCAGTACTTC; cdr3_aa: CAWDNRGYEQYF
clone_size: .; j_call: TRBJ1-5; d_call: .; v_call: TRBV10-3; cdr3_nt: TGTGCCATCAGTGAGGGGAGGGATCAGCCCCAGCATTTT; cdr3_aa: CAISEGRDQPQHF
clone_size: .; j_call: TRBJ1-4; d_call: .; v_call: TRBV9; cdr3_nt: TGTGCCAGCAGCGTAGCGGGACAACCAGAAAAACTGTTTTTT; cdr3_aa: CASSVAGQPEKLFF
clone_size: .; j_call: TRBJ2-7; d_call: .; v_call: TRBV5-1; cdr3_nt: TGCGCCAGCAGCTTGCAGACAAGCTCCTACGAGCAGTACTTC; cdr3_aa: CASSLQTSSYEQYF
clone_size: .; j_call: TRBJ1-2; d_call: .; v_call: TRBV6-5; cdr3_nt: TGTGCCAGCAGTTACTTAACACAGGGATCCTATGGCTACACCTTC; cdr3_aa: CASSYLTQGSYGYTF
clone_size: once; j_call: TRBJ2-3; d_call: .; v_call: TRBV7-2; cdr3_nt: TGTGCCAGCAGCTTACAGGGGATGGTAGGCACAGATACGCAGTATTTT; cdr3_aa: CASSLQGMVGTDTQYF
clone_size: .; j_call: TRBJ2-1; d_call: .; v_call: TRBV7-2; cdr3_nt: TGTGCCAGCAGCTTAGACAGGGTGTCCTACAATGAGCAGTTCTTC; cdr3_aa: CASSLDRVSYNEQFF
clone_size: .; j_call: TRBJ1-1; d_call: .; v_call: TRBV5-1; cdr3_nt: TGCGCCAGCAGCCGCGACTCTCTCCTCATGAACACTGAAGCTTTCTTT; cdr3_aa: CASSRDSLLMNTEAFF
clone_size: .; j_call: TRBJ2-3; d_call: TRBD2; v_call: TRBV7-9; cdr3_nt: TGTGCCAGCAGCTTAGCGGTGGTAGCGGGGGGGTACACAGATACGCAGTATTTT; cdr3_aa: CASSLAVVAGGYTDTQYF
clone_size: .; j_call: TRBJ1-5; d_call: .; v_call: TRBV7-2; cdr3_nt: TGTGCCAGCAGCTTAGCGTTTAGGGGAGGATCCTATCAGCCCCAGCATTTT; cdr3_aa: CASSLAFRGGSYQPQHF
clone_size: .; j_call: TRBJ1-4; d_call: TRBD1; v_call: TRBV5-8; cdr3_nt: TGTGCCAGCAGCGCCACACAGGGGTCTTTTGAAAAACTGTTTTTT; cdr3_aa: CASSATQGSFEKLFF
clone_size: .; j_call: TRBJ2-5; d_call: TRBD2; v_call: TRBV4-2; cdr3_nt: TGTGCCAGCAGCCAAGATCTAGCGGGGGGCGGAGAGACCCAGTACTTC; cdr3_aa: CASSQDLAGGGETQYF
clone_size: .; j_call: TRBJ1-5; d_call: .; v_call: TRBV5-1; cdr3_nt: TGCGCCAGCAGTTACCAGGGACTTAATCAGCCCCAGCATTTT; cdr3_aa: CASSYQGLNQPQHF
clone_size: .; j_call: TRBJ2-5; d_call: TRBD1; v_call: TRBV9; cdr3_nt: TGTGCCAGCAGCAGAGGACAGGAAGAGACCCAGTACTTC; cdr3_aa: CASSRGQEETQYF
clone_size: .; j_call: TRBJ2-2; d_call: .; v_call: TRBV10-3; cdr3_nt: TGTGCCACCAGGAGCCTGGACACCGGGGAGCTGTTTTTT; cdr3_aa: CATRSLDTGELFF
clone_size: few; j_call: TRBJ1-2; d_call: .; v_call: TRBV10-3; cdr3_nt: TGTGCCATCAGTGCGGGGGATGGCTACACCTTC; cdr3_aa: CAISAGDGYTF
clone_size: .; j_call: TRBJ1-2; d_call: TRBD1; v_call: TRBV28; cdr3_nt: TGTGCCAGCAGCGGCAACAGGGGGCTAGGTGGCTACACCTTC; cdr3_aa: CASSGNRGLGGYTF
clone_size: .; j_call: TRBJ1-1; d_call: .; v_call: TRBV7-2; cdr3_nt: TGTGCCAGCAGCTTAATAGGGCGGGAGGGCACTGAAGCTTTCTTT; cdr3_aa: CASSLIGREGTEAFF
clone_size: .; j_call: TRBJ2-2; d_call: .; v_call: TRBV29-1; cdr3_nt: TGCAGCGTTCCTTCTCTCGTAGTTCCGAACACCGGGGAGCTGTTTTTT; cdr3_aa: CSVPSLVVPNTGELFF
clone_size: few; j_call: TRBJ2-1; d_call: TRBD2; v_call: TRBV7-2; cdr3_nt: TGTGCCAGCAGACGACTAGCGGGAGGGTCCTACAATGAGCAGTTCTTC; cdr3_aa: CASRRLAGGSYNEQFF
clone_size: .; j_call: TRBJ2-1; d_call: TRBD2; v_call: TRBV5-1; cdr3_nt: TGCGCCAGCACCCGGACACAGACGCGGGAGGTCGGCTACAATGAGCAGTTCTTC; cdr3_aa: CASTRTQTREVGYNEQFF